This T cell receptor (beta chain) was identified in a study of T cells in Graves' hyperthyroidism and ophthalmopathy. General observations from the study: Ophthalmopathy was distinguished from stable hyperthyroidism by 13 V-J signatures.

Ophthalmopathy cases scored 3 or more on the Clinical Activity Score and 4 or more on NOSPECS grade, with duration below 3 months. The germline CDR1 and CDR2 sequences are SGHTA and FQGTGA. The V end was cut by 4 bases, the J end by 6 bases, with 13 bases between. The CDR3 extends over 14 amino acids. Amplified TCR beta CDR3 regions came from RNA transcripts. When the TCR CDR3 underwent first-round RT-PCR, the HTBI primer set was used. TCRdb re-called the multiplex PCR reads with MiXCR, one entry per CDR3 protein. The table records about 250,000 distinct CDR3 sequences, over 20% of them present only once. As regards this clonotype: The antigen is not known.

The V and J genes are TRBV7-3 and TRBJ2-1; no definite D call. This receptor was taken from a man aged 25 to 40 with Graves' ophthalmopathy. Sequenced sample: blood. CDR3 nucleotide sequence: TGTGCCAGCAGCTCCCTCCCGGCGGTCAATGAGCAGTTCTTC. Residues: CASSSLPAVNEQFF.